This is a list of T cell receptor beta chains from one sample in a study of vaccination and CD4 T cells after COVID-19. No cognate antigen is known for these TCRs. MiXCR, applied by TCRdb to the PCR reads, yields one record per CDR3 protein. The sample consists of 22,000 or so distinct CDR3 sequences, less than 70% of them appearing once. The sequenced material came from CD4+ T cells from blood, cultured in vitro. The source of these receptors is a human donor who had recovered from COVID-19. Both conserved end residues are part of each CDR3. The order of the fields is D gene, V gene, clone size, J gene, CDR3 protein, CDR3 DNA. D genes are given only for firm matches. Not every row has a clone size; where given, it reads once, few, many or a size class.

>TRBD1|TRBV20-1|-|TRBJ1-3
CSAPSARTGDGNTIYF
TGCAGTGCCCCATCCGCAAGGACAGGGGACGGAAACACCATATATTTT
>-|TRBV7-9|few|TRBJ1-1
CASTPVGYGNTEAFF
TGTGCCAGCACCCCCGTTGGGTATGGGAACACTGAAGCTTTCTTT
>-|TRBV6-5|few|TRBJ1-1
CASSYSSKNTEAFF
TGTGCCAGCAGTTACTCGAGCAAGAACACTGAAGCTTTCTTT
>-|TRBV7-2|once|TRBJ1-6
CASSLRTPGDNSPLHF
TGTGCCAGCAGCTTGAGGACCCCCGGAGATAATTCACCCCTCCACTTT
>-|TRBV21-1|few|TRBJ1-6
CASSNRDRSNLVNSPLHF
TGTGCCAGCAGCAACCGGGACAGATCGAACCTGGTTAATTCACCCCTCCACTTT
>-|TRBV2|few|TRBJ2-6
CASSVKGSGANVLTF
TGTGCCAGCAGTGTAAAGGGATCTGGGGCCAACGTCCTGACTTTC
>TRBD2|TRBV20-1|-|TRBJ2-1
CSARDPRLAGKHNEQFF
TGCAGTGCTAGAGATCCCCGACTAGCGGGAAAACACAATGAGCAGTTCTTC
>-|TRBV27|-|TRBJ1-2
CASRRTGLDGYTF
TGTGCCAGCAGGCGTACAGGGTTGGATGGCTACACCTTC
>TRBD1|TRBV28|-|TRBJ2-7
CASRPPPGDRGYEQYF
TGTGCCAGCAGACCTCCCCCTGGGGACAGGGGCTACGAGCAGTACTTC
>-|TRBV12-5|-|TRBJ2-3
CASGQGQITGTDTQYF
TGTGCTAGTGGTCAGGGACAAATTACGGGCACAGATACGCAGTATTTT
>-|TRBV18|-|TRBJ1-5
CASSPIGLGQPQHF
TGTGCCAGCTCACCAATCGGGCTCGGTCAGCCCCAGCATTTT